This is a list of T cell receptor beta chains from one sample in a study of beta chain features in type 1 diabetes. Profiled with immunoSEQ multiplex PCR; TCRdb holds only in-frame clones, not every one. The data hold 900,000 or so clones, with 15% to 20% observed a single time. Input material: naive CD4+ T cells from blood. These receptors were obtained from a woman between 18 and 29 years old in good health. The CDR3 runs from the conserved cysteine through the conserved F or W. The D gene is left open where the match is weak. The size entry is marked missing in some rows and otherwise reads once, few, many or a size class.

clone_size d_call j_call v_call cdr3_aa cdr3_nt
- - TRBJ1-1 TRBV7-3 CASSISTENTEAFF TGTGCCAGCAGCATATCGACAGAGAACACTGAAGCTTTCTTT
many TRBD1 TRBJ1-4 TRBV10-3 CAISEATGGEKLFF TGTGCCATCAGTGAAGCGACAGGGGGGGAAAAACTGTTTTTT
- - TRBJ1-4 TRBV6-5 CASSYQASLREKLFF TGTGCCAGCAGTTACCAGGCCAGCTTAAGGGAAAAACTGTTTTTT
- TRBD2 TRBJ2-3 TRBV9 CASSVAGGGTDTQYF TGTGCCAGCAGCGTAGCGGGAGGGGGCACAGATACGCAGTATTTT
- TRBD1 TRBJ2-5 TRBV28 CASNSPGQGTETQYF TGTGCCAGCAATTCCCCGGGACAGGGGACGGAGACCCAGTACTTC
once TRBD1 TRBJ1-1 TRBV7-2 CASSSEDRGQAFF TGTGCCAGCAGCTCGGAGGACAGGGGGCAGGCTTTCTTT
- TRBD1 TRBJ2-5 TRBV4-2 CASSQEPGGGTQYF TGTGCCAGCAGCCAAGAACCAGGGGGCGGGACCCAGTACTTC
- TRBD2 TRBJ2-5 TRBV25-1 CASSEFPTSGSQETQYF TGTGCCAGCAGTGAATTTCCGACTAGCGGGAGTCAAGAGACCCAGTACTTC
- - TRBJ2-7 TRBV6-1 CASRDRGAHEQYF TGTGCCAGCAGGGACCGGGGGGCACACGAGCAGTACTTC
- TRBD1 TRBJ1-2 TRBV28 CASSPGTGGWYGYTF TGTGCCAGCAGTCCCGGGACAGGGGGCTGGTATGGCTACACCTTC
few - TRBJ2-7 TRBV4-3 CASSQGVRAPGYEQYF TGCGCCAGCAGCCAAGGGGTGAGGGCCCCTGGATACGAGCAGTACTTC
few TRBD1 TRBJ2-1 TRBV19 CASSPGQLSYNEQFF TGTGCCAGTAGTCCGGGACAGCTCTCCTACAATGAGCAGTTCTTC
- TRBD2 TRBJ2-1 TRBV2 CASSNSGGYNEQFF TGTGCCAGCAGTAATAGCGGGGGATACAATGAGCAGTTCTTC
- - TRBJ2-1 TRBV7-2 CASSLKGASYNEQFF TGTGCCAGCAGCTTGAAAGGGGCTAGCTACAATGAGCAGTTCTTC
few - TRBJ2-1 TRBV19 CASNSGSNNEQFF TGTGCCAGTAATAGCGGATCAAACAATGAGCAGTTCTTC
- - TRBJ2-7 TRBV19 CASSMVGYEQYF TGTGCCAGTAGTATGGTCGGATACGAGCAGTACTTC
- - TRBJ2-7 TRBV6-6 CASSSTVPSYEQYF TGTGCCAGCAGTTCCACGGTCCCCTCCTACGAGCAGTACTTC
- - TRBJ2-6 TRBV18 CASSPASGANVLTF TGTGCCAGCTCACCAGCCTCTGGGGCCAACGTCCTGACTTTC
- TRBD2 TRBJ2-5 TRBV5-1 CASSLTSGQETQYF TGCGCCAGCAGCTTGACTAGCGGTCAAGAGACCCAGTACTTC
few - TRBJ2-2 TRBV7-2 CASSLVFGSNTGELFF TGTGCCAGCAGCTTAGTGTTCGGGAGTAACACCGGGGAGCTGTTTTTT
- - TRBJ1-2 TRBV28 CASRRGGGQYGYTF TGTGCCAGCAGGCGGGGCGGGGGCCAGTATGGCTACACCTTC
few TRBD1 TRBJ2-7 TRBV7-2 CASSTTGGPYEQYF TGTGCCAGCAGCACGACAGGGGGCCCCTACGAGCAGTACTTC
- - TRBJ2-1 TRBV7-8 CAGGGFWANEQFF TGTGCCGGCGGCGGCTTCTGGGCCAATGAGCAGTTCTTC